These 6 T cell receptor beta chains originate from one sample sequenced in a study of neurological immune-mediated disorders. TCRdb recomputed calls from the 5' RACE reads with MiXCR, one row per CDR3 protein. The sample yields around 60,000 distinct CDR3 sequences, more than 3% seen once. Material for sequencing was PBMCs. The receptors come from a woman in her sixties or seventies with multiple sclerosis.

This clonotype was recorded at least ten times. The CDR3 DNA sequence: TGTGCCAGCTCACCAGAGACAGGGGAGCTGAGGGAGACCCAGTACTTC. It yields the protein CASSPETGELRETQYF. The chain joins TRBV18 to TRBJ2-5, with 8 bases fitting TRBD1. This CDR3 spans 16 amino acids. Trimming at V came to 2 bases and at J to 5 bases, leaving 10 bases not matched to a gene. Germline V gene sequence: CDR1 KGHSH, CDR2 LQKENI. Combining the CDR3 with reference TRBV18 and TRBJ2-5 gives the whole variable domain NAGVMQNPRHLVRRRGQEARLRCSPMKGHSHVYWYRQLPEEGLKFMVYLQKENIIDESGMPKERFSAEFPKEGPSILRIQQVVRGDSAAYFCASSPETGELRETQYFGPGTRLLVL.

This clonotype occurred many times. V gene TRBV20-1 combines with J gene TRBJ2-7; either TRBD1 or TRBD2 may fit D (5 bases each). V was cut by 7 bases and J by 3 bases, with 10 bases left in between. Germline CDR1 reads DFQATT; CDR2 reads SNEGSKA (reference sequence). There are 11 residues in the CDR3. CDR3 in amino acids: CSVKRGYEQYF. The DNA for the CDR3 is TGCAGTGTTAAGAGGGGCTACGAGCAGTACTTC.

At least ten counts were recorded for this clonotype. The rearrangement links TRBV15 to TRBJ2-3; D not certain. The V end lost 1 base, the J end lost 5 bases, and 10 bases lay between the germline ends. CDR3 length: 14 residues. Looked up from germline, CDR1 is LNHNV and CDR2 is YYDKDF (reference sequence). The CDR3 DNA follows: TGTGCCACCAGCAGAGGGGCCCGGGTAGATACGCAGTATTTT. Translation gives CATSRGARVDTQYF.

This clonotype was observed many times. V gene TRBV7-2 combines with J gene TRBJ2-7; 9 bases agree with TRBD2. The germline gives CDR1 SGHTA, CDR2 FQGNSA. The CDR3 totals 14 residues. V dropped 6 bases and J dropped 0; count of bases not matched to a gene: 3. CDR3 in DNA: TGTGCCAGCAGAAGCGGGGGGAGCTCCTACGAGCAGTACTTC. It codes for CASRSGGSSYEQYF.

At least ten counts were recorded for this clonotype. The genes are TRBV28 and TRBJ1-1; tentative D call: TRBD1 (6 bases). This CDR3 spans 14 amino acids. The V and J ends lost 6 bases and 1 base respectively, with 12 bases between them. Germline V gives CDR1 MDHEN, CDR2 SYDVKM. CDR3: CASRPTGPNTEAFF. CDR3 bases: TGTGCCAGCAGACCGACAGGTCCGAACACTGAAGCTTTCTTT.

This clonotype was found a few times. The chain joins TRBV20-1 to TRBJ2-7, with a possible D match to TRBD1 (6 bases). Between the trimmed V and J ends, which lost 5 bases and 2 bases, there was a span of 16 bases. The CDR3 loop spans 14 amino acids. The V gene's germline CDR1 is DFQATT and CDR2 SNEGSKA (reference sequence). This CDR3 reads CSAPRGGQPYEQYF. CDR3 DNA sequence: TGCAGTGCTCCCCGCGGAGGACAGCCCTACGAGCAGTACTTC.